These 13 T cell receptor beta chains originate from one sample sequenced in a study of blood T cell repertoires in COVID-19. Sequencing was performed with immunoSEQ multiplex PCR; in TCRdb, only in-frame clones are kept and a portion is missing. Among some 120,000 clones listed, about 77% were seen once. Specimen: peripheral blood. All receptors derive from a human donor in a cohort sampled during active COVID-19.

The rearrangement uses TRBV28 and TRBJ1-6, with 7 bases lining up with TRBD1. CDR3 length equals 18 residues. Looked up from germline, CDR1 is MDHEN and CDR2 is SYDVKM. The trim removed 5 bases at V and 4 bases at J, leaving 14 bases unmatched. The CDR3 loop reads CASSLTASRQGYNSPLHF. The CDR3 bases are TGTGCCAGCAGTCTGACCGCCTCCCGACAGGGTTATAATTCACCCCTCCACTTT. Variable domain in full (rest from reference TRBV28 and TRBJ1-6): DVKVTQSSRYLVKRTGEKVFLECVQDMDHENMFWYRQDPGLGLRLIYFSYDVKMKEKGDIPEGYSVSREKKERFSLILESASTNQTSMYLCASSLTASRQGYNSPLHFGNGTRLTVT.

V gene TRBV7-2 combines with J gene TRBJ2-2; perhaps TRBD1 as D (6 bases). V gave up 2 bases and J gave up 2 bases, with 9 bases separating them. Germline values: CDR1 SGHTA, CDR2 FQGNSA. The CDR3 is made up of 15 amino acids. As DNA, the CDR3 is TGTGCCAGCAGCTTACAGGGGCCCAACACCGGGGAGCTGTTTTTT. Amino acid sequence: CASSLQGPNTGELFF.

The genes are TRBV5-4 and TRBJ1-3; 8 bases are a match to TRBD1. This CDR3 is 15 amino acids long. The germline V gene has CDR1 SGHNT and CDR2 YYREEE (reference sequence). The V gene end was trimmed by 2 bases and the J gene end by 3 bases; junction bases not matched to a gene: 4. CDR3: CASSFGQGLGNTIYF. The CDR3 nucleotides are TGTGCCAGCAGCTTTGGACAGGGTCTTGGAAACACCATATATTTT.

This clone counts as large. The V call is TRBV7-3, the J call TRBJ2-1; 7 bases match TRBD1. V dropped 4 bases and J dropped 6; count of bases not matched to a gene: 9. The V gene's germline CDR1 is SGHTA and CDR2 FQGTGA. This CDR3 has 15 amino acids. For the CDR3, the DNA is TGTGCCAGCAGCTATGGACAGGCGGAAGGCAATGAGCAGTTCTTC. This sequence encodes CASSYGQAEGNEQFF.

This clone has just one count. V usage is TRBV29-1 and J usage is TRBJ1-2, with D hard to call. V dropped 6 bases and J dropped 5 bases, with 16 bases sitting between them. Germline V gene lookup returns CDR1 SQVTM and CDR2 ANQGSEA. The CDR3 sequence is 13 residues long. The CDR3 loop reads CSVGSAGLYGYTF. In DNA, the CDR3 is TGCAGCGTCGGGAGCGCCGGGTTATATGGCTACACCTTC.

V is TRBV28 and J is TRBJ1-2; D is ambiguous. The germline V gene has CDR1 MDHEN and CDR2 SYDVKM. Trimming shortened V by 10 bases and J by 4 bases, and 19 bases separated the two germline ends. The length of the CDR3 is 14 residues. The CDR3 protein is CATLATLGVYGYTF. In nucleotides, the CDR3 is TGTGCCACCCTAGCCACGTTAGGTGTCTATGGCTACACCTTC.

The CDR3 sequence: CASSRDRGYYEQYF. The CDR3, as DNA: TGTGCCAGCAGCCGGGACAGGGGATACTACGAGCAGTACTTC. The chain combines TRBV2 with TRBJ2-7; the match to TRBD1 covers 10 bases. CDR1 SNHLY and CDR2 FYNNEI come from the germline V gene. With V trimmed by 6 bases and J by 3 bases, 5 bases remained unmatched. The CDR3 is 14 amino acids.

This clone has only a few counts. The chain carries TRBV27 and TRBJ2-7; unclear D gene. V was clipped by 7 bases and J by 0 bases, with 16 bases between them. The length of the CDR3 is 15 residues. In germline, CDR1 is MNHEY, CDR2 SMNVEV (reference sequence). In DNA form, the CDR3 reads TGTGCCAGCACCCGAGCCGCGGCGAACTCCTACGAGCAGTACTTC. As protein: CASTRAAANSYEQYF.

V gene TRBV10-2 combines with J gene TRBJ2-3; 7 positions match TRBD2. CDR3 size: 13 residues. V lost 5 bases, J lost 3 bases, and 2 bases stayed unmatched. Per the germline V gene, CDR1 is WSHSY and CDR2 is SAAADI. For the CDR3, the DNA is TGCGCCAGCAGTAGCGGGGAGACAGATACGCAGTATTTT. Translation gives CASSSGETDTQYF.

This clone was detected only a few times. The J gene is TRBJ1-5, the V gene TRBV7-2; tentatively, D is TRBD1 (5 bases). The CDR3 has 15 amino acids. Trimming took off 2 bases at V and 3 bases at J, with 11 bases between the two ends. Germline-derived CDR1 and CDR2 are SGHTA and FQGNSA. The CDR3 DNA follows: TGTGCCAGCAGCTTACAGGGAGGTGTCAATCAGCCCCAGCATTTT. This translates into CASSLQGGVNQPQHF.

CDR3 nucleotides: TGTGCCAGCAGGGGAGGGTTGCCCACTGAAGCTTTCTTT. This gives the protein CASRGGLPTEAFF. The chain is built from TRBV7-3 and TRBJ1-1; D remains ambiguous. The CDR3 spans 13 residues. Germline CDR1 and CDR2: SGHTA and FQGTGA. Deletions cut 6 bases from V and 4 bases from J, with 12 bases between.

The chain carries TRBV10-3 and TRBJ1-2, with TRBD1 as a possible D gene (6 bases). Per the germline V gene, CDR1 is ENHRY and CDR2 is SYGVKD. The CDR3 covers 12 residues. Trimming removed 7 bases at V and 10 bases at J, with 16 bases between. The CDR3: CAITYQGMPYTF. In nucleotides, the CDR3 is TGTGCCATCACTTACCAGGGGATGCCCTACACCTTC.

The V gene is TRBV13, the J gene TRBJ2-1, with a possible D match to TRBD2 (6 bases). V lost 5 bases to trimming and J lost 6 bases, with 17 bases between them. CDR3 length equals 15 residues. Germline V CDR1 and CDR2: PRHDT, FYEKMQ (reference sequence). The CDR3 sequence is CASSPTGTATNEQFF. The CDR3 DNA reads as TGTGCCAGCAGCCCTACCGGGACTGCAACCAATGAGCAGTTCTTC.